This T cell receptor beta chain was profiled in a study of blood T cell repertoires in COVID-19. Overall study context: COVID-19 samples, acute and convalescent, were from the United States, Italy and Spain. T cells, B-cell-depleted T cells, or PBMCs provided the cDNA or gDNA that served as material.

In germline, CDR1 is MNHEY, CDR2 SVGEGT. The CDR3 is 14 residues long. Trimming at V came to 2 bases and at J to 6 bases, leaving 4 bases not matched to a gene. Authors' methods: Nucleated cell counts were estimated from reference gene primer amplification. Data came from immunoSEQ multiplex PCR; TCRdb stores just in-frame clones and leaves some out. D and trimming were read from the DNA, whereas the V and J calls and clone size are those reported in that table. Among about 180,000 clones listed, around 80% were seen once. This clone has a single count. The specimen was peripheral blood. The TCR sequence derives from a woman of 80 years or more with COVID-19, enrolled during active disease. The chain recombines TRBV6-2 or TRBV6-3 with TRBJ1-1, with 9 bases fitting TRBD1. The CDR3 loop is CASSYGTGKAEAFF. CDR3 DNA sequence: TGTGCCAGCAGTTACGGGACAGGGAAAGCTGAAGCTTTCTTT.